This passage covers 5 T cell receptor beta chains from one sample sequenced in a study of CD8+CD57+ T cells in acquired aplastic anemia. Only patients with CD8+CD57+ cell expansion on flow cytometry were chosen for sequencing. The study profiled TCR beta VDJ and CDR3 using genomic DNA as template. Each CDR3 protein gets one entry after TCRdb re-called the reads with MiXCR. This sample has about 270,000 distinct CDR3 sequences, with roughly 82% found just once. Source material: sorted CD4+, CD8+, or CD8+CD57+ T cells (not recorded which) from PBMCs. The receptors originated from a human donor with aplastic anemia.

As regards this clonotype: It is likely a read error, because the conserved phenylalanine at the end of the CDR3 is missing. No DNA is shown, since the ends of the CDR3 on it are uncertain; the CDR3 is the one TCRdb lists. This chain uses TRBV7-8 with TRBJ2-7; the table's D gene call, TRBD1, was not cross checked with the DNA. Looked up from germline, CDR1 is SGHVS and CDR2 is FQNEAQ. The CDR3 spans 18 residues, counting both ends. The CDR3 sequence is CASSLAADPETQYFDPYT.

In this sample, this clonotype turned up many times. The CDR3 sequence: CASSLEEAGNTEAFF. The DNA of the CDR3 is TGTGCCAGCAGCTTGGAGGAGGCAGGGAACACTGAAGCTTTCTTT. The chain links TRBV5-6 to TRBJ1-1; D uncertain. Germline CDR1 and CDR2: SGHDT and YYEEEE. The V and J ends lost 0 bases and 1 base respectively, with 10 bases between them. The length of the CDR3 is 15 residues.

With respect to this clonotype: It is likely a read error, because the conserved phenylalanine at the end of the CDR3 is missing. This chain uses TRBV9 with TRBJ2-3, with D possibly TRBD1 on 5 matching bases. The germline gives CDR1 SGDLS, CDR2 YYNGEE. This CDR3 has 13 residues. The V and J ends lost 5 bases and 1 base respectively, with 8 bases between them. CDR3 DNA: TGTGCCAGCAGGCCCAGGGGCACAGATACGCAGTATGTT. Translated: CASRPRGTDTQYV.

A word on this clonotype: The CDR3 does not end in the conserved phenylalanine or tryptophan, so this is likely a read error. The rearrangement links TRBV7-9 to TRBJ2-3; D gene uncertain. V was trimmed by 7 bases and J by 9 bases, leaving 14 bases between them. Germline lookup yields CDR1 SEHNR and CDR2 FQNEAQ (reference sequence). The CDR3 totals 12 residues. DNA for the CDR3: TGTGCCAGCAACAGTCGAAGAGGCACGCAGTATGAT. This sequence encodes CASNSRRGTQYD.

The chain has TRBV11-3 and TRBJ2-5, with D possibly being TRBD1 (5 bases). Germline V CDR1 and CDR2: SGHNT, YENEEA. The CDR3 extends over 14 amino acids. V was pared by 0 bases and J by 3 bases, with 8 bases between. The CDR3 DNA reads as TGTGCCAGCAGCTTAGAGGTGACAGAAGAGACCCAGTACTTC. It translates to CASSLEVTEETQYF.